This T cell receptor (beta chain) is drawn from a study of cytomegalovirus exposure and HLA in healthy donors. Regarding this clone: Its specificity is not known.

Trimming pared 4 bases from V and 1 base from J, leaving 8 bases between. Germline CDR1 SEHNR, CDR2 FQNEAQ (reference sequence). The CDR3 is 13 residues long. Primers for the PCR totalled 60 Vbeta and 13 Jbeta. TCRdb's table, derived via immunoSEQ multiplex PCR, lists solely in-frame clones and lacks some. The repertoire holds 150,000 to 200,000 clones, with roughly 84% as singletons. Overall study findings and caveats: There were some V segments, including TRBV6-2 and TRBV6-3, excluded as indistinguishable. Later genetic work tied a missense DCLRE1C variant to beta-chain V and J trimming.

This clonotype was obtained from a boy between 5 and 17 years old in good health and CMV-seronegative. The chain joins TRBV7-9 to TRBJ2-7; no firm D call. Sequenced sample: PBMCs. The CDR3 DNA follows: TGTGCCAGCAGCTCCCCCGGTTCCTACGAGCAGTACTTC. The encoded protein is CASSSPGSYEQYF.